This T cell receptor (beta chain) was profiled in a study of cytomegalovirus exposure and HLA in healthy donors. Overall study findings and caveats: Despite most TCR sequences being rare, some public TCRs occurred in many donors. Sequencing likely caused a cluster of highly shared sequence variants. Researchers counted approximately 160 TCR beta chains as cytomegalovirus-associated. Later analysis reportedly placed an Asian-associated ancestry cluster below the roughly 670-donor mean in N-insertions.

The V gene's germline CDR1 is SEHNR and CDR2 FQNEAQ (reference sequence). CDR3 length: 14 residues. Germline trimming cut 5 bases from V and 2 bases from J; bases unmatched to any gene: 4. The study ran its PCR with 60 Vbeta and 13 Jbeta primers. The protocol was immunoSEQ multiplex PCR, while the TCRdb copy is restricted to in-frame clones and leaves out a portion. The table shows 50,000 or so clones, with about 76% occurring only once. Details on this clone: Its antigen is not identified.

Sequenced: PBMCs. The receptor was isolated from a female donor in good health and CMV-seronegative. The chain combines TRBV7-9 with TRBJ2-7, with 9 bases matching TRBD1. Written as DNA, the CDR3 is TGTGCCAGCAGCGGACAGGGGATTCCCTACGAGCAGTACTTC. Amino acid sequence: CASSGQGIPYEQYF.